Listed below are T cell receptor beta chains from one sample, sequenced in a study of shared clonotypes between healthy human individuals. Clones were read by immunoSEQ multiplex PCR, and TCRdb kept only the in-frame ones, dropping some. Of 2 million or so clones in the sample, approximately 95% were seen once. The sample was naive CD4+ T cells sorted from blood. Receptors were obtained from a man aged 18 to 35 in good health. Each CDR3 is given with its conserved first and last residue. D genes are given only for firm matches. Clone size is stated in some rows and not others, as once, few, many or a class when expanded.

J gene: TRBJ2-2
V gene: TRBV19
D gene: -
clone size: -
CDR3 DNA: TGTGCCAGTACTCCGGGACGTTGGAACACCGGGGAGCTGTTTTTT
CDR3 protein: CASTPGRWNTGELFF

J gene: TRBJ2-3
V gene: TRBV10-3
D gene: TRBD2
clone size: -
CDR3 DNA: TGTGCCATCAGTACGGGAGAGCGGGGGGTCAGCACAGATACGCAGTATTTT
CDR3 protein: CAISTGERGVSTDTQYF

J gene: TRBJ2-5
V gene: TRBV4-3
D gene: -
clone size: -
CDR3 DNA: TGCGCCAGCAGCCAAGAGCTCCGCAGGGATCAGACCCAGTACTTC
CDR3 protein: CASSQELRRDQTQYF

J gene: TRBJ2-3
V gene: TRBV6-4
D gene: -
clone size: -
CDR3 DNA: TGTGCCAGCAGTGAATCCGACGGCACAGATACGCAGTATTTT
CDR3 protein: CASSESDGTDTQYF

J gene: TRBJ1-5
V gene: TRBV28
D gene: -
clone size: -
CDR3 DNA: TGTGCCAGCAGTTTAGCACAGTTGAAACTTATCAATCAGCCCCAGCATTTT
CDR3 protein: CASSLAQLKLINQPQHF

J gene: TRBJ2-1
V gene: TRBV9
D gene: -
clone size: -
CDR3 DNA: TGTGCCAGCAGCGTAGTCGCGATTTCGGGCAATGAGCAGTTCTTC
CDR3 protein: CASSVVAISGNEQFF

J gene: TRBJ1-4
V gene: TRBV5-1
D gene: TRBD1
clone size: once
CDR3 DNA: TGCGCCAGCAGCTCGGACAGGGAGGGGGAAAAACTGTTTTTT
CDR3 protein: CASSSDREGEKLFF

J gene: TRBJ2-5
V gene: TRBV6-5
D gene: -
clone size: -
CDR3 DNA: TGTGCCAGCAGTTCTAACGGAGAGACCCAGTACTTC
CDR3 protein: CASSSNGETQYF

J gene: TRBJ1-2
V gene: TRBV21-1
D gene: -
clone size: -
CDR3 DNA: TGTGCCAGCAGCGCCACCCGGGACAGGGGGCGCGGGGGCTATGGCTACACCTTC
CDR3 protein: CASSATRDRGRGGYGYTF

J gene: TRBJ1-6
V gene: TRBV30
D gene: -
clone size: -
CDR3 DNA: TGTGCCTGGAGTGTAATGGTAAGGGCAGGGGCCAATTCACCCCTCCACTTT
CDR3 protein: CAWSVMVRAGANSPLHF

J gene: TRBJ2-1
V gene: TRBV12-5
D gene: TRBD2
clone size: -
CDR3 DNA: TGTGCTAGTGGTTCCCTGACTAGCGGGAGCTACAATGAGCAGTTCTTC
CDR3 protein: CASGSLTSGSYNEQFF

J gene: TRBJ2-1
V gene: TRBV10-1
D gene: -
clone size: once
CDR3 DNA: TGCGCCAGCAGTGAATATAGCTCCATCGGCAATGAGCAGTTCTTC
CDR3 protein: CASSEYSSIGNEQFF

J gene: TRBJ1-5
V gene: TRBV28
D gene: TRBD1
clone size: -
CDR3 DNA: TGTGCCAGCAGTTTAGGGGCCGGGACAGGCGTCGGGCGCAATCAGCCCCAGCATTTT
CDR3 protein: CASSLGAGTGVGRNQPQHF

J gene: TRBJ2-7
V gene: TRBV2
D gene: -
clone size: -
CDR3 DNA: TGTGCCAGCAGTAGAAATTGGTACTACGAGCAGTACTTC
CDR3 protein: CASSRNWYYEQYF

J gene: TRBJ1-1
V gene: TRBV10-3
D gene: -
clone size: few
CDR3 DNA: TGTGCCATCAGTGAGGGGGGATCCACTGAAGCTTTCTTT
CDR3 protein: CAISEGGSTEAFF

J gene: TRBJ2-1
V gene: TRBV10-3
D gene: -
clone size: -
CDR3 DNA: TGTGCCATCAGCCCGGACAATGAGCAGTTCTTC
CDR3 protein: CAISPDNEQFF

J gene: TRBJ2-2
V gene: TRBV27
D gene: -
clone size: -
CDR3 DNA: TGTGCCACCCAGCCCCGGGCCTTAAACACCGGGGAGCTGTTTTTT
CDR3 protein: CATQPRALNTGELFF

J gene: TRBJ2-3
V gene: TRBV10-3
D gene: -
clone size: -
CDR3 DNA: TGTGCCATCAGCTCCCGGGACTTCACAGATACGCAGTATTTT
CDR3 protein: CAISSRDFTDTQYF

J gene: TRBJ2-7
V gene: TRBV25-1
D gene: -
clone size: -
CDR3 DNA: TGTGCCAGCAGTCGCCAGGGTCTGTACGAGCAGTACTTC
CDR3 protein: CASSRQGLYEQYF

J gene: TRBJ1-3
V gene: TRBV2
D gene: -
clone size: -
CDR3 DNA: TGTGCCAGCAGTGACGTCCGAGCCTCTGGAAACACCATATATTTT
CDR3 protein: CASSDVRASGNTIYF

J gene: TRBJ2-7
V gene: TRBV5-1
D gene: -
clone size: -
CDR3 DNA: TGCGCCAGCAGCTTTGTAGCTGGGATCGGGCAGTACTTC
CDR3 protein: CASSFVAGIGQYF

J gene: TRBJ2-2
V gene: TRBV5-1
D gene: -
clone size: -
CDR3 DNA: TGCGCCAGCAGCTCATTGGACAGTAACACCGGGGAGCTGTTTTTT
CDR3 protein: CASSSLDSNTGELFF

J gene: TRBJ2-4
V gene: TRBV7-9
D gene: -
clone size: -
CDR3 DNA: TGTGCCAGCAGCTTACAGGGTAACCTTCAGTACTTC
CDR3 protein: CASSLQGNLQYF

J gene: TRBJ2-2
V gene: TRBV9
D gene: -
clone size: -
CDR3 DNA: TGTGCCAGCAGCGTAGCCTTACAGGGAGGTCCGCACACCGGGGAGCTGTTTTTT
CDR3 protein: CASSVALQGGPHTGELFF

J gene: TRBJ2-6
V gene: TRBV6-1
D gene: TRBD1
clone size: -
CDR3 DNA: TGTGCCAGCGGGGGACAGCCCCTCGGGGCCAACGTCCTGACTTTC
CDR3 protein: CASGGQPLGANVLTF

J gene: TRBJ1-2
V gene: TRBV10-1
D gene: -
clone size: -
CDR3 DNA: TGCGCCAGCAGTGAGTCGGCAGAACCTGAGTATGGCTACACCTTC
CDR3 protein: CASSESAEPEYGYTF

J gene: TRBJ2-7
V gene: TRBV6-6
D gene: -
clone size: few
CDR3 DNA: TGTGCCAGCAGTTACAACTACGAGCAGTACTTC
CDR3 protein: CASSYNYEQYF

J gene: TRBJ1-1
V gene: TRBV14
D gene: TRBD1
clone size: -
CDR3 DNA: TGTGCCAGCAGCCTATTCACAGGGGGGACTGAAGCTTTCTTT
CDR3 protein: CASSLFTGGTEAFF

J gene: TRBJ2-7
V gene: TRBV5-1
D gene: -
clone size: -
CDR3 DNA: TGCGCCAGCAGCCCGCCCCCAGGGGAGCAGTACTTC
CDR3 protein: CASSPPPGEQYF

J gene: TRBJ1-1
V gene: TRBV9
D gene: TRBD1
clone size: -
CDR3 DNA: TGTGCCAGCAGCATAGGACAGGGAAGCACTGAAGCTTTCTTT
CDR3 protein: CASSIGQGSTEAFF

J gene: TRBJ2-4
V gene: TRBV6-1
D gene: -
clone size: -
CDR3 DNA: TGTGCCAGCAGTGACCGGACGAAAAACATTCAGTACTTC
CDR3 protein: CASSDRTKNIQYF

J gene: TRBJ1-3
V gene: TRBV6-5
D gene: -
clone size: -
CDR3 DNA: TGTGCCAGCAGTTACGGAGGGGTTAGGTCTGGAAACACCATATATTTT
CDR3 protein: CASSYGGVRSGNTIYF

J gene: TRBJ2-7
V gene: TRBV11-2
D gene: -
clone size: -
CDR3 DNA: TGTGCCAGCAGCTTAGAGGGGTTGGCCTACGAGCAGTACTTC
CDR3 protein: CASSLEGLAYEQYF

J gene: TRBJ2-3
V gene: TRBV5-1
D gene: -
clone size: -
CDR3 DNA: TGCGCCAGCAGCTCTCCGGAACCGAGGGGCACAGATACGCAGTATTTT
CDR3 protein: CASSSPEPRGTDTQYF

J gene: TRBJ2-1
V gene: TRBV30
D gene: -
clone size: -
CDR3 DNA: TGTGCCTGGAAGGCAGGGAACTCCTACAATGAGCAGTTCTTC
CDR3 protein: CAWKAGNSYNEQFF

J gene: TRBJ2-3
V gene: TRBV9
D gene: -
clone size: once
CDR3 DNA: TGTGCCAGCAGCGCAGTCACGGGAAGCACAGATACGCAGTATTTT
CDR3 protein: CASSAVTGSTDTQYF

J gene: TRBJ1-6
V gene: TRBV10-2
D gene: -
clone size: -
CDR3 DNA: TGCGCCACCCGGGGGCCCGGGGATAATTCACCCCTCCACTTT
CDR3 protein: CATRGPGDNSPLHF